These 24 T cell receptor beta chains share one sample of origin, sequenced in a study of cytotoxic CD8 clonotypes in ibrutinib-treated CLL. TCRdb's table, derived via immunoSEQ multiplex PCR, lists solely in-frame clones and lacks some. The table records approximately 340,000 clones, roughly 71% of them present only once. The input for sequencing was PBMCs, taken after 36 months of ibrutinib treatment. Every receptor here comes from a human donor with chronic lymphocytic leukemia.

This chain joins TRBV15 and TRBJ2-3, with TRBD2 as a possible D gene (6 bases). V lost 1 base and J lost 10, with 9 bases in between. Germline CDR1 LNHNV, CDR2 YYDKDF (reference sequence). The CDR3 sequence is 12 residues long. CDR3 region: CATSRGLGAQYF. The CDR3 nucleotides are TGTGCCACCAGCAGAGGACTAGGGGCGCAGTATTTT.

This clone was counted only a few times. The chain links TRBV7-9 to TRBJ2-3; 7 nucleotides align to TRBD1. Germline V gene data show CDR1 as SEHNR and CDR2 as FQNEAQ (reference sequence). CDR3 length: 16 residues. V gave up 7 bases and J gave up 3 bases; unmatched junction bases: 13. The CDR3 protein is CASILKGGERTDTQYF. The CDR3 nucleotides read TGTGCCAGCATCCTTAAAGGGGGCGAAAGGACAGATACGCAGTATTTT.

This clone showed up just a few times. The CDR3 sequence: CAWSAPNRNQPQHF. For the CDR3, the DNA is TGTGCCTGGAGTGCCCCAAATCGGAATCAGCCCCAGCATTTT. The gene calls are TRBV30 and TRBJ1-5; D uncertain. The CDR3 length is 14 residues. Per the germline V gene, CDR1 is GTSNPN and CDR2 is SVGIG (reference sequence). The V end was cut by 1 base, the J end by 4 bases, with 11 bases between.

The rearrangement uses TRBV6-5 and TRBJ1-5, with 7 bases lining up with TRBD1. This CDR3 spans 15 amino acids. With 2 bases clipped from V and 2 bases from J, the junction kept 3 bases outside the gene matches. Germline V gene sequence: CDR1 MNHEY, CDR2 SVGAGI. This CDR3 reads CASSYAGTGNQPQHF. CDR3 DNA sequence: TGTGCCAGCAGTTACGCCGGGACAGGCAATCAGCCCCAGCATTTT.

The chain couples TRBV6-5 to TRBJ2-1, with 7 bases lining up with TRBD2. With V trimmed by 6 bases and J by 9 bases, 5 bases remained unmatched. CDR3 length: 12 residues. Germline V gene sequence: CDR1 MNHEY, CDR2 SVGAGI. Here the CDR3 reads CASRETGGEQFF. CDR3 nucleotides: TGTGCCAGCAGGGAAACGGGGGGTGAGCAGTTCTTC.

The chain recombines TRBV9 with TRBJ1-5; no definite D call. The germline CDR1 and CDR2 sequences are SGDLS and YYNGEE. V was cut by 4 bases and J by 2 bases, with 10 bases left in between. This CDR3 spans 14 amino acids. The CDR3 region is CASSLGPGNQPQHF. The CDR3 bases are TGTGCCAGCAGCTTAGGTCCGGGCAATCAGCCCCAGCATTTT. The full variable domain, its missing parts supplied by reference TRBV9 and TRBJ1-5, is DSGVTQTPKHLITATGQRVTLRCSPRSGDLSVYWYQQSLDQGLQFLIQYYNGEERAKGNILERFSAQQFPDLHSELNLSSLELGDSALYFCASSLGPGNQPQHFGDGTRLSIL.

This chain's CDR3 is CASSSIQGPDTQYF. CDR3 sequence (DNA): TGTGCCAGCAGCTCAATACAGGGACCAGATACGCAGTATTTT. J is TRBJ2-3 and V is TRBV5-4; D is perhaps TRBD1 (6 bases). Germline V gene data show CDR1 as SGHNT and CDR2 as YYREEE (reference sequence). This CDR3 comprises 14 residues. Trimming pared 3 bases from V and 4 bases from J, leaving 12 bases between.

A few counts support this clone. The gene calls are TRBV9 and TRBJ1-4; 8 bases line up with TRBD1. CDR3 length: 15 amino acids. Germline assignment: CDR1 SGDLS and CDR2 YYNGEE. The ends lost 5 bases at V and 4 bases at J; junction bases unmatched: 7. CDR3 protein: CASSWTGSSNEKLFF. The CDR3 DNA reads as TGTGCCAGCAGTTGGACAGGGTCAAGTAATGAAAAACTGTTTTTT.

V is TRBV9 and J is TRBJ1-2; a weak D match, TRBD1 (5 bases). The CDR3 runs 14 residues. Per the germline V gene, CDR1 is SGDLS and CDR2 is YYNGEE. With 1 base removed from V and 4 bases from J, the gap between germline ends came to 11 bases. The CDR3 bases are TGTGCCAGCAGCGTAAATGCCCAGGGCTATGGCTACACCTTC. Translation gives CASSVNAQGYGYTF.

In DNA, the CDR3 is TGTGCCAGCAGCGGCCGAGGGGGGCCGGGGCCCTACGAGCAGTACTTC. Its translation: CASSGRGGPGPYEQYF. The J gene is TRBJ2-7, the V gene TRBV7-6; either TRBD1 or TRBD2 may fit D (6 bases each). Germline V gene sequence: CDR1 SGHVS, CDR2 FNYEAQ. V was shortened by 5 bases and J by 2 bases, with 19 bases between the two germline ends. The CDR3 runs to 16 residues. Complete variable domain (other parts from reference TRBV7-6 and TRBJ2-7): GAGVSQSPRYKVTKRGQDVALRCDPISGHVSLYWYRQALGQGPEFLTYFNYEAQQDKSGLPNDRFSAERPEGSISTLTIQRTEQRDSAMYRCASSGRGGPGPYEQYFGPGTRLTVT.

This CDR3 reads CSTRDRGPYEQYF. The CDR3 DNA follows: TGCAGCACCCGGGACAGGGGTCCCTACGAGCAGTACTTC. V is TRBV29-1 and J is TRBJ2-7, with 10 bases fitting TRBD1. V shed 8 bases, J shed 2 bases, and the junction held 6 bases outside the gene matches. Germline loops: CDR1 SQVTM, CDR2 ANQGSEA. There are 13 residues in the CDR3.

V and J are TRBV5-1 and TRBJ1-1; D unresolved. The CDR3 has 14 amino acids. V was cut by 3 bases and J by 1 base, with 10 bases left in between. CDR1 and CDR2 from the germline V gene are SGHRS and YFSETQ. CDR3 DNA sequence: TGCGCCAGCAGCTGGAGGTCAGGGAACACTGAAGCTTTCTTT. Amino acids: CASSWRSGNTEAFF. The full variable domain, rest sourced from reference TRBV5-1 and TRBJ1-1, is KAGVTQTPRYLIKTRGQQVTLSCSPISGHRSVSWYQQTPGQGLQFLFEYFSETQRNKGNFPGRFSGRQFSNSRSEMNVSTLELGDSALYLCASSWRSGNTEAFFGQGTRLTVV.

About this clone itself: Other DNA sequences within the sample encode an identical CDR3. The CDR3 sequence is CASSYSRGNTEAFF. In DNA form, the CDR3 reads TGTGCCAGCAGTTACTCGAGAGGGAACACTGAAGCTTTCTTT. V is TRBV6-5 and J is TRBJ1-1; the D is unclear. CDR3 length: 14 residues. The V gene's germline CDR1 is MNHEY and CDR2 SVGAGI. Deletions cut 0 bases from V and 1 base from J, with 6 bases between.

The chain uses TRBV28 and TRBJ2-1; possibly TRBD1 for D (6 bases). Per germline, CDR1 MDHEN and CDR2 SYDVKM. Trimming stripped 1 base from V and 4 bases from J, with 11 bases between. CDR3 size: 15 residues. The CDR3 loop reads CASSLFWDKYNEQFF. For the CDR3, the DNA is TGTGCCAGCAGTTTATTTTGGGACAAGTACAATGAGCAGTTCTTC.

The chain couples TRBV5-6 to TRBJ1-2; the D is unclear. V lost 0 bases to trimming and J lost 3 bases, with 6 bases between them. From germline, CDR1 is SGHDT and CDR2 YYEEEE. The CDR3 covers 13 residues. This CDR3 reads CASSLGQHYGYTF. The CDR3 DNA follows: TGTGCCAGCAGCTTGGGGCAGCACTATGGCTACACCTTC.

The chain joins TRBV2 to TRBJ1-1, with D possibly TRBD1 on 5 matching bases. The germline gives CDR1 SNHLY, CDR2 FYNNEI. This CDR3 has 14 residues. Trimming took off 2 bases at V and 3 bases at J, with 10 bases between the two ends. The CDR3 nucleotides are TGTGCCAGCAGTGAATTGGGGCGCGACACTGAAGCTTTCTTT. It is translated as CASSELGRDTEAFF.

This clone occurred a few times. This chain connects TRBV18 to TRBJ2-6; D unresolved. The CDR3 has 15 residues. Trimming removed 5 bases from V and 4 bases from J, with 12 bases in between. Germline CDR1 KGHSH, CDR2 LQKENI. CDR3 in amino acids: CASSSSNVGANVLTF. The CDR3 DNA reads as TGTGCCAGCTCATCATCTAACGTCGGGGCCAACGTCCTGACTTTC. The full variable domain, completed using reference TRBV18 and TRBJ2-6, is NAGVMQNPRHLVRRRGQEARLRCSPMKGHSHVYWYRQLPEEGLKFMVYLQKENIIDESGMPKERFSAEFPKEGPSILRIQQVVRGDSAAYFCASSSSNVGANVLTFGAGSRLTVL.

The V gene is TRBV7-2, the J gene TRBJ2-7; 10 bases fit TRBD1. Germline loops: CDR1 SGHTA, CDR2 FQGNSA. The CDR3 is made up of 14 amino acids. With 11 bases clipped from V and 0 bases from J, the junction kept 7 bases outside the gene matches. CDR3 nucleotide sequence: TGTGCCGGCACCCGGGACAGGGGCTCCTACGAGCAGTACTTC. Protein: CAGTRDRGSYEQYF.

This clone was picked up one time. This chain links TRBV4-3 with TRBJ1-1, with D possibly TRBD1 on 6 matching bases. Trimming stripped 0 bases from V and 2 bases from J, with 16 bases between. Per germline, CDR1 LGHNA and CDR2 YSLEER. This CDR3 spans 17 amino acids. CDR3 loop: CASSQEITGWRNTEAFF. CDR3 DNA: TGCGCCAGCAGCCAAGAAATCACAGGGTGGAGAAACACTGAAGCTTTCTTT.

In DNA form, the CDR3 reads TGTGCCAGCAGCAAACTAGCGGGAGCAGATACGCAGTATTTT. It encodes CASSKLAGADTQYF. The chain joins TRBV7-2 to TRBJ2-3, with 11 nucleotides matching TRBD2. The germline gives CDR1 SGHTA, CDR2 FQGNSA. The CDR3 consists of 14 residues. With V trimmed by 5 bases and J by 4 bases, 2 bases remained unmatched.

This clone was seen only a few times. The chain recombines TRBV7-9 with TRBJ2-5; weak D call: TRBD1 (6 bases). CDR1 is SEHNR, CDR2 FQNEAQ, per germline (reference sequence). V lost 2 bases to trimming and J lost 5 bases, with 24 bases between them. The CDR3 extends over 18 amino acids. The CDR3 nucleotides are TGTGCCAGCAGCTTAACGTTCCCTCAGGCCCAGGGGCTGGAGACCCAGTACTTC. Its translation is CASSLTFPQAQGLETQYF.

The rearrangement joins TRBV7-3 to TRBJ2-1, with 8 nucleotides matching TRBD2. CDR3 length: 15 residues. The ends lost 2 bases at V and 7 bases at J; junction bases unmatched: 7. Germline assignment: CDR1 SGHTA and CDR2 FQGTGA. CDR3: CASSLSSGSGNEQFF. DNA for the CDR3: TGTGCCAGCAGCTTATCCAGCGGGAGTGGGAATGAGCAGTTCTTC.

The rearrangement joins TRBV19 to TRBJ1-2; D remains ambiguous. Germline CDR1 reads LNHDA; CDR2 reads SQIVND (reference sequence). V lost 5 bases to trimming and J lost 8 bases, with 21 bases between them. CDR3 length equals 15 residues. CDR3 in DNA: TGTGCCAGTAGTCCTCCCCGGTGGCAGCCAGGAGGCTACACCTTC. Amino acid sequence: CASSPPRWQPGGYTF. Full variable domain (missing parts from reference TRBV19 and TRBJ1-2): DGGITQSPKYLFRKEGQNVTLSCEQNLNHDAMYWYRQDPGQGLRLIYYSQIVNDFQKGDIAEGYSVSREKKESFPLTVTSAQKNPTAFYLCASSPPRWQPGGYTFGSGTRLTVV.

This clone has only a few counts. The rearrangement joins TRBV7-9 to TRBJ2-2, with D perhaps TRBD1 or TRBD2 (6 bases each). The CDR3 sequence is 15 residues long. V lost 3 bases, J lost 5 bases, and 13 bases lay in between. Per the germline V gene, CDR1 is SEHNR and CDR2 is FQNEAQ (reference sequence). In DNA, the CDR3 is TGTGCCAGCAGCTTTGAGACAGGACTAACCGGGGAGCTGTTTTTT. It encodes CASSFETGLTGELFF.